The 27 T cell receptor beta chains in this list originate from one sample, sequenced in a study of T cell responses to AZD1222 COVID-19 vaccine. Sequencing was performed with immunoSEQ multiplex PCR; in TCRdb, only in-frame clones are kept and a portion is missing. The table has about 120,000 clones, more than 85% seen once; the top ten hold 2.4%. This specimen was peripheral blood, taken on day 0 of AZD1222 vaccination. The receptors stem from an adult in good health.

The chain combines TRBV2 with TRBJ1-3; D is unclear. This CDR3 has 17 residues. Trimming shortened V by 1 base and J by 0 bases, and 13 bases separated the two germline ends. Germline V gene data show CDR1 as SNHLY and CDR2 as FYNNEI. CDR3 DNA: TGTGCCAGCAGTGAAGTGGGCCTTCAGAGCTCTGGAAACACCATATATTTT. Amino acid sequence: CASSEVGLQSSGNTIYF.

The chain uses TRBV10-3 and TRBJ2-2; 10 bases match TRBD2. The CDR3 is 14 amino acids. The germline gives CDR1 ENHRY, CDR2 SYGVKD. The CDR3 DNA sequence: TGTGGGACTAGCGGTTACCCGAACACCGGGGAGCTGTTTTTT. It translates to CGTSGYPNTGELFF.

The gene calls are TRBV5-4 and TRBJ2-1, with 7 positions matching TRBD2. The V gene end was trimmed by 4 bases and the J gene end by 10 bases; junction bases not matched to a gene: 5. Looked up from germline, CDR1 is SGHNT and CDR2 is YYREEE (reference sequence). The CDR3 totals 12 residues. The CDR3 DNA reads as TGTGCCAGCAGCCGGGGGGACTCGGAGCAGTTCTTC. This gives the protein CASSRGDSEQFF.

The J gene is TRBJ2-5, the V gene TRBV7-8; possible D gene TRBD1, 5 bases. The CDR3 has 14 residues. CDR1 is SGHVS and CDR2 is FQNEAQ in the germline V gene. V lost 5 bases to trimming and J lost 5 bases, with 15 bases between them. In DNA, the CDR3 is TGTGCCAGCAGCCAGCCCTGGGGCCAGGAGACCCAGTACTTC. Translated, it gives CASSQPWGQETQYF.

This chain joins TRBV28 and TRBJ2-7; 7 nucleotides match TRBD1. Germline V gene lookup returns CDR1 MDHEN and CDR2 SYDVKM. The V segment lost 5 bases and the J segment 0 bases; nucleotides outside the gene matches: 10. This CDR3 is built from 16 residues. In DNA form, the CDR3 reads TGTGCCAGCAGTCCCCCGGTGGGACAGAGCTCCTACGAGCAGTACTTC. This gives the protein CASSPPVGQSSYEQYF.

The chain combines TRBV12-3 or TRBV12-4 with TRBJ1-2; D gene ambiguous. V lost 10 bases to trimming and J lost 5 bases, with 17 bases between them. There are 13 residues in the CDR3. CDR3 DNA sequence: TGTGCCACCTCCCAGAGCGGACGTTATGGCTACACCTTC. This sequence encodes CATSQSGRYGYTF.

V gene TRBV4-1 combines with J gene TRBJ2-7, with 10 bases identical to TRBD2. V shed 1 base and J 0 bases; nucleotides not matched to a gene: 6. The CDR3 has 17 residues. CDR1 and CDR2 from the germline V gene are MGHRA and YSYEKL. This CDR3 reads CASSQGAPSGGSYEQYF. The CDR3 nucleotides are TGCGCCAGCAGCCAAGGGGCCCCTAGCGGGGGCTCCTACGAGCAGTACTTC.

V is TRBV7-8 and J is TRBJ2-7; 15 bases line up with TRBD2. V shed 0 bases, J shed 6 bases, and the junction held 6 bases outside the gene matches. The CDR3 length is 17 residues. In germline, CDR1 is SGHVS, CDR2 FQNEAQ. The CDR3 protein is CASSLAGLAGGLIEQYF. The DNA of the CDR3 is TGTGCCAGCAGCTTAGCGGGACTAGCGGGAGGTCTCATCGAGCAGTACTTC.

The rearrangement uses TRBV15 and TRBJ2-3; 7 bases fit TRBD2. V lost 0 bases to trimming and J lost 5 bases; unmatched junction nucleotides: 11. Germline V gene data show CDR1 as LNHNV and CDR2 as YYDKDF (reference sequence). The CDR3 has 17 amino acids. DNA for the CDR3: TGTGCCACCAGCAGAGATCGCGCGGGAGCGGGGAGAGATACGCAGTATTTT. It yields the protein CATSRDRAGAGRDTQYF.

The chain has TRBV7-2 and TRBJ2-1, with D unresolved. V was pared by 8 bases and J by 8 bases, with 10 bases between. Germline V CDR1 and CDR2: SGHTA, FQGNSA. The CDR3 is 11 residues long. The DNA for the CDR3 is TGTGCCAGCCGCCGGATGGATGAGCAGTTCTTC. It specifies CASRRMDEQFF.

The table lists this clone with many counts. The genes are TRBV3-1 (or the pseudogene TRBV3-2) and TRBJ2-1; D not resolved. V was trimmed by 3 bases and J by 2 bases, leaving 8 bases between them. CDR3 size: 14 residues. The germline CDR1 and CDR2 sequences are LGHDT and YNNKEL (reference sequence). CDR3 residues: CASSQRSTYNEQFF. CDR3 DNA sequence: TGTGCCAGCAGCCAGAGGAGCACCTACAATGAGCAGTTCTTC.

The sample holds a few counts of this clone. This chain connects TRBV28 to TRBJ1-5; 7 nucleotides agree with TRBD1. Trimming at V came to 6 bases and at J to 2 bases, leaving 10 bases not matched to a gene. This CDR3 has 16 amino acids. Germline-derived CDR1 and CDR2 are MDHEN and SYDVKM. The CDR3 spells CASSPRDSPRNQPQHF. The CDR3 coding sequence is TGTGCCAGCAGCCCTCGGGACAGCCCCCGCAATCAGCCCCAGCATTTT. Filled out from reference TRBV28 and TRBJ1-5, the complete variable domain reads DVKVTQSSRYLVKRTGEKVFLECVQDMDHENMFWYRQDPGLGLRLIYFSYDVKMKEKGDIPEGYSVSREKKERFSLILESASTNQTSMYLCASSPRDSPRNQPQHFGDGTRLSIL.

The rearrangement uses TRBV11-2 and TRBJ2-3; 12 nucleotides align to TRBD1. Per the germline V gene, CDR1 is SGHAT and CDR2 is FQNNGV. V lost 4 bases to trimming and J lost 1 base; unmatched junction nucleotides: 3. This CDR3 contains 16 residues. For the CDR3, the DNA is TGTGCCAGCAGCTCCGGGGACAGGGGGCGCACAGATACGCAGTATTTT. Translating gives CASSSGDRGRTDTQYF.

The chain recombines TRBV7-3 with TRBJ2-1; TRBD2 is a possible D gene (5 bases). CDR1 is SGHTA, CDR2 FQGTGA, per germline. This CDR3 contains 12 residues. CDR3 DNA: TGTGCTGGGAGTTATTCCTACAATGAGCAGTTCTTC. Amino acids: CAGSYSYNEQFF.

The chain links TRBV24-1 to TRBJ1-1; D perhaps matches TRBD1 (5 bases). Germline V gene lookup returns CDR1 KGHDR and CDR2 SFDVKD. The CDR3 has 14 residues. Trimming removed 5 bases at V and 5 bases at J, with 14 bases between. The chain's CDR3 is CATSGPPRETEAFF. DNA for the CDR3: TGTGCCACCAGTGGCCCCCCCAGGGAAACTGAAGCTTTCTTT.

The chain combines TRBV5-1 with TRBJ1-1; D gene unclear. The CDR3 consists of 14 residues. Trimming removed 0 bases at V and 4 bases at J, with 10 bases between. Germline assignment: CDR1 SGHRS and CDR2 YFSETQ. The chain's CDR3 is CASSLAGGVTEAFF. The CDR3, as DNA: TGCGCCAGCAGCTTGGCCGGCGGGGTCACTGAAGCTTTCTTT.

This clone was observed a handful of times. This CDR3 is CASSLDANQPQHF. CDR3 sequence (DNA): TGCGCCAGCAGCTTGGACGCGAATCAGCCCCAGCATTTT. The genes are TRBV5-1 and TRBJ1-5; no clear D gene. The CDR3 is 13 amino acids. V was shortened by 0 bases and J by 4 bases, with 5 bases between the two germline ends. The germline CDR1 and CDR2 sequences are SGHRS and YFSETQ. The entire variable domain, with the rest obtained from reference TRBV5-1 and TRBJ1-5, is as follows: KAGVTQTPRYLIKTRGQQVTLSCSPISGHRSVSWYQQTPGQGLQFLFEYFSETQRNKGNFPGRFSGRQFSNSRSEMNVSTLELGDSALYLCASSLDANQPQHFGDGTRLSIL.

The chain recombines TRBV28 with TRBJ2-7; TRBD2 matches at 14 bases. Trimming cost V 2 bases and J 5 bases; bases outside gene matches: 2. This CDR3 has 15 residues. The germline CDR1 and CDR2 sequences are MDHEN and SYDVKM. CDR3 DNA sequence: TGTGCCAGCAGTTTAGGGGGACTAGCGGGAGACGAGCAGTACTTC. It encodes CASSLGGLAGDEQYF.

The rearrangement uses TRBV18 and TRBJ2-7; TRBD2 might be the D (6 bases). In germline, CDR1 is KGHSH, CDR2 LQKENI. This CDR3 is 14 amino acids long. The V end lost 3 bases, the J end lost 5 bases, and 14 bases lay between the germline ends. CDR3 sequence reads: CASSPYGSRNEQYF. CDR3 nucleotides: TGTGCCAGCTCACCCTACGGGAGCCGCAACGAGCAGTACTTC.

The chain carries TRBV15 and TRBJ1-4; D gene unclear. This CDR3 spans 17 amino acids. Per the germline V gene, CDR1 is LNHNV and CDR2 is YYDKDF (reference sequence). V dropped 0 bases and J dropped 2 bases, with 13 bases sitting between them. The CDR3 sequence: CATSRDPGRTTNEKLFF. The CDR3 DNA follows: TGTGCCACCAGCAGAGATCCGGGGAGAACGACTAATGAAAAACTGTTTTTT.

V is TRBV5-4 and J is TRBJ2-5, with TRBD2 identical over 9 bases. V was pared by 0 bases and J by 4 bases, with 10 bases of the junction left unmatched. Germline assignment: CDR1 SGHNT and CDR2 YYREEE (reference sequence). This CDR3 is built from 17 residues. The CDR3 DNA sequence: TGTGCCAGCAGCTTGGCCAGGGGCGGGAGGGCAGGAGAGACCCAGTACTTC. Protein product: CASSLARGGRAGETQYF.

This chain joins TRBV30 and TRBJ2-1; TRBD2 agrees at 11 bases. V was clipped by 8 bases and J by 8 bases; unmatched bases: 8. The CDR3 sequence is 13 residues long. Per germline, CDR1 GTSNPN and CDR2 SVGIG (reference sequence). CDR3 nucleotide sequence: TGTGCCCGAACTAGCGGGAGATACGATGAGCAGTTCTTC. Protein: CARTSGRYDEQFF. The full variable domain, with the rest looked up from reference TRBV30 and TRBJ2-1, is SQTIHQWPATLVQPVGSPLSLECTVEGTSNPNLYWYRQAAGRGLQLLFYSVGIGQISSEVPQNLSASRPQDRQFILSSKKLLLSDSGFYLCARTSGRYDEQFFGPGTRLTVL.

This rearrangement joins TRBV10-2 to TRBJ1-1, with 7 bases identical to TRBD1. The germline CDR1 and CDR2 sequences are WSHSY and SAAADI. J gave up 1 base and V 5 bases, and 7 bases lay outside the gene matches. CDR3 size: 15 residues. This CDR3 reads CASSTLTGTNTEAFF. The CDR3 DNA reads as TGCGCCAGCAGTACCTTGACAGGGACGAACACTGAAGCTTTCTTT.

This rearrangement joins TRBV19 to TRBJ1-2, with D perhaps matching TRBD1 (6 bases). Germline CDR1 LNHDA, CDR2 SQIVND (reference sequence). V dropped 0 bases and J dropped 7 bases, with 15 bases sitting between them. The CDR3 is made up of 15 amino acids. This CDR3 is CASSIDRTVAGGYTF. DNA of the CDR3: TGTGCCAGTAGTATAGACCGGACAGTTGCGGGTGGCTACACCTTC.

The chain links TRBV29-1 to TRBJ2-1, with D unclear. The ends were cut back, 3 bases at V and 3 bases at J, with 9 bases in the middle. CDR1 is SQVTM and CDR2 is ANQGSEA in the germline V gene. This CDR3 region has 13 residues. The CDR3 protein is CSVEPSGYNEQFF. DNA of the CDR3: TGCAGCGTTGAGCCCTCCGGCTACAATGAGCAGTTCTTC.

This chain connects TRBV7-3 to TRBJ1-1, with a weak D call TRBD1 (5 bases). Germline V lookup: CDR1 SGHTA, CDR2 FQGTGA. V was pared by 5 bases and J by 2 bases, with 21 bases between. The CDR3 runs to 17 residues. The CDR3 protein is CASSPIPLGVGNTEAFF. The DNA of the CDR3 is TGTGCCAGCAGCCCTATACCCCTGGGGGTGGGAAACACTGAAGCTTTCTTT.

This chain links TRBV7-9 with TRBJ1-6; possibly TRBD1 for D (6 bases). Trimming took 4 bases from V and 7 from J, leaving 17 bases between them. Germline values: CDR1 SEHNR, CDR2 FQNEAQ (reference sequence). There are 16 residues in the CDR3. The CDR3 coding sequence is TGTGCCAGCAGCTCCCTTACCCTCACAGGGAATTCACCCCTCCACTTT. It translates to CASSSLTLTGNSPLHF.